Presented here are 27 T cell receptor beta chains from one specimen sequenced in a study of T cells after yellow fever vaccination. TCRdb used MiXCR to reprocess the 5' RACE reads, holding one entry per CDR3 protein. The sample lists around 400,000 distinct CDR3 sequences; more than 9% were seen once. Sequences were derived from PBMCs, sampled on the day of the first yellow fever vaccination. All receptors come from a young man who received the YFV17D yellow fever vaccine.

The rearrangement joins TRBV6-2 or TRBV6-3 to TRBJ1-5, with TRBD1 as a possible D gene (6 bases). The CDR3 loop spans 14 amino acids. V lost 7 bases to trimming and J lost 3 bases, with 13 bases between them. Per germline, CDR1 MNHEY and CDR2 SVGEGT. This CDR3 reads CASMSPGVNQPQHF. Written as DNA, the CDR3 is TGTGCCAGCATGTCCCCAGGGGTCAATCAGCCCCAGCATTTT.

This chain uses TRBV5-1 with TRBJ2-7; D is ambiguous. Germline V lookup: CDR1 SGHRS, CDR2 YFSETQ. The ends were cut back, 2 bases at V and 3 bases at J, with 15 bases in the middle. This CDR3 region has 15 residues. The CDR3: CASSFNEQQYYEQYF. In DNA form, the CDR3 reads TGCGCCAGCAGCTTTAACGAACAACAGTACTACGAGCAGTACTTC.

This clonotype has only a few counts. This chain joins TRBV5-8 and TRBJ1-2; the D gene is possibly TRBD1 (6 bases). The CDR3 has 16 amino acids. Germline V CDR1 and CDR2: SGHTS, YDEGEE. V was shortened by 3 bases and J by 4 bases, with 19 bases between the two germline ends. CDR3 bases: TGTGCCAGCAGCTCGGTAGGGGGAGGGTATGCCTATGGCTACACCTTC. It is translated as CASSSVGGGYAYGYTF.

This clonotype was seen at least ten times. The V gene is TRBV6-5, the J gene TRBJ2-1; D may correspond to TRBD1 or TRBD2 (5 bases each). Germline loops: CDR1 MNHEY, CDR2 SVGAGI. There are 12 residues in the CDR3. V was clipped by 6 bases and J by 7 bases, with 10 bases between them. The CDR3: CASSRWGNEQFF. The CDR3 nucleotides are TGTGCCAGCAGCAGATGGGGGAATGAGCAGTTCTTC.

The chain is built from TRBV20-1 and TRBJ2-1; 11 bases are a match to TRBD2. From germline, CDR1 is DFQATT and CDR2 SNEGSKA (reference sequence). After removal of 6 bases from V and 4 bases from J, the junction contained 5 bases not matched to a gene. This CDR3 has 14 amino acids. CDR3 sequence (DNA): TGCAGTGCAGGGGGGACTAGCGGTTACAATGAGCAGTTCTTC. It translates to CSAGGTSGYNEQFF.

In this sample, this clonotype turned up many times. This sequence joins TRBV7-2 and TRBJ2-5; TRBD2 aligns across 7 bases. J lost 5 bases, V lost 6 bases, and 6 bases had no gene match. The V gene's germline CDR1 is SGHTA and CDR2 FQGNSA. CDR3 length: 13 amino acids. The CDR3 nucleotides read TGTGCCAGCAGTCCCCGGGGAGGGGAGACCCAGTACTTC. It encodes CASSPRGGETQYF.

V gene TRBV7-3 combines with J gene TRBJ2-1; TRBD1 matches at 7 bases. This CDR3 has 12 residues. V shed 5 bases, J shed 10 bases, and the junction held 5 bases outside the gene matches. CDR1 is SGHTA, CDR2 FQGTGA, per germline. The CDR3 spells CASSRGGREQFF. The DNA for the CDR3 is TGTGCCAGCAGCCGAGGGGGCCGGGAGCAGTTCTTC.

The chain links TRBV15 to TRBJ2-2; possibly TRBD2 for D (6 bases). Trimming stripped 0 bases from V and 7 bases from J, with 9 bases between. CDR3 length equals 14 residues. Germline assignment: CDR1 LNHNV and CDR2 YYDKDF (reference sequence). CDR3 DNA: TGTGCCACCAGCAGAGATCGGGGGAACGGGGAGCTGTTTTTT. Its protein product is CATSRDRGNGELFF.

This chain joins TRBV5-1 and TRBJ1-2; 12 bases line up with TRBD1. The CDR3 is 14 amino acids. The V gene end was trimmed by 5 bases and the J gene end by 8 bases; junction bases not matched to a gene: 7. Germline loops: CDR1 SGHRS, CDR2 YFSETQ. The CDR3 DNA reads TGCGCCAGCAGAACGGGACAGGGGGCGCAAGGCTACACCTTC. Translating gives CASRTGQGAQGYTF.

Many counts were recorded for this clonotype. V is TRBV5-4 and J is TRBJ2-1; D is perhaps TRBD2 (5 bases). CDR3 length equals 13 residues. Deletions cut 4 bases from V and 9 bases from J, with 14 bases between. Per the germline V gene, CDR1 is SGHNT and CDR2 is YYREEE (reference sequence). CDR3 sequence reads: CASSGDYPSEQFF. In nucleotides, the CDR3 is TGTGCCAGCAGCGGAGACTATCCGAGTGAGCAGTTCTTC. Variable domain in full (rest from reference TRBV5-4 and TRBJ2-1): ETGVTQSPTHLIKTRGQQVTLRCSSQSGHNTVSWYQQALGQGPQFIFQYYREEENGRGNFPPRFSGLQFPNYSSELNVNALELDDSALYLCASSGDYPSEQFFGPGTRLTVL.

The CDR3 loop reads CASSGDRVRPGETQYF. The CDR3 bases are TGTGCCAGCAGCGGAGACAGGGTTCGCCCCGGAGAGACCCAGTACTTC. The gene calls are TRBV7-9 and TRBJ2-5; TRBD1 matches 7 bases. The CDR3 runs 16 residues. Germline V gene sequence: CDR1 SEHNR, CDR2 FQNEAQ (reference sequence). Unmatched junction bases numbered 13, after V lost 5 bases and J lost 4 bases.

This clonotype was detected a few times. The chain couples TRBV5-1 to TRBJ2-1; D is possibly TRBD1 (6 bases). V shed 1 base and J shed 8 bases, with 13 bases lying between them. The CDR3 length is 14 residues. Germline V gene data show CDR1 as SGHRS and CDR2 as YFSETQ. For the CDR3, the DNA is TGCGCCAGCAGCTTGACAGGGTTCTTCGATGAGCAGTTCTTC. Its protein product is CASSLTGFFDEQFF. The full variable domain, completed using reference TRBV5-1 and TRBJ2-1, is KAGVTQTPRYLIKTRGQQVTLSCSPISGHRSVSWYQQTPGQGLQFLFEYFSETQRNKGNFPGRFSGRQFSNSRSEMNVSTLELGDSALYLCASSLTGFFDEQFFGPGTRLTVL.

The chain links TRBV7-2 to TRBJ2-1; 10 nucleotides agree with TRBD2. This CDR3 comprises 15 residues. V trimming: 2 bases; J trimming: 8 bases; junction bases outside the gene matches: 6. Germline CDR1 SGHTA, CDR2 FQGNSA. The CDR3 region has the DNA TGTGCCAGCAGCTTATCGAGCGGGGGGGCCCATGAGCAGTTCTTC. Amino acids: CASSLSSGGAHEQFF.

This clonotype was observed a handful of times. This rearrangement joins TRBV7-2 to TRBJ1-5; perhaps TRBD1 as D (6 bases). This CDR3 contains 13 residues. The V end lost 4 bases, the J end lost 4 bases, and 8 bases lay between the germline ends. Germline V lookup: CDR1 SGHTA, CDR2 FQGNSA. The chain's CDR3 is CASSYGQNQPQHF. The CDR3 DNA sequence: TGTGCCAGCAGCTACGGACAGAATCAGCCCCAGCATTTT.

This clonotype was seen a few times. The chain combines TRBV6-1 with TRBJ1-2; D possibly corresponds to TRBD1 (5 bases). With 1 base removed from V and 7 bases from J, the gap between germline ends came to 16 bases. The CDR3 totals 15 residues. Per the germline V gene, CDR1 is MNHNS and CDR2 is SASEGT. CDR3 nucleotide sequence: TGTGCCAGCAGTGAAGGGGGGAGCTTGCCGTTTGGCTACACCTTC. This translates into CASSEGGSLPFGYTF.

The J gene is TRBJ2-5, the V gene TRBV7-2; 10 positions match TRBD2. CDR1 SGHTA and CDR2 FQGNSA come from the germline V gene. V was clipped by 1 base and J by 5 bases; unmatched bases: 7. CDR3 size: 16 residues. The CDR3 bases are TGTGCCAGCAGCTTAGGCAGCGGGGGGGCCCGGGAGACCCAGTACTTC. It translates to CASSLGSGGARETQYF.

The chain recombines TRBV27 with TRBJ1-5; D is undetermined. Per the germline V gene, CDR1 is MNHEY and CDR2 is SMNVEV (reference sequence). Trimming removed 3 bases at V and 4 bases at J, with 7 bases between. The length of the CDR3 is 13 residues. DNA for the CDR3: TGTGCCAGCAGTTTGTGGCGGAATCAGCCCCAGCATTTT. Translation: CASSLWRNQPQHF.

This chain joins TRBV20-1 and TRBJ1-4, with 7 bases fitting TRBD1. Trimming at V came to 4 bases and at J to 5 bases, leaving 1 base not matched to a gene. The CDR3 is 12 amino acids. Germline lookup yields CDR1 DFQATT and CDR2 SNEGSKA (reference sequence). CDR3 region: CSATRGNEKLFF. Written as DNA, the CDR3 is TGCAGTGCTACCAGGGGGAATGAAAAACTGTTTTTT.

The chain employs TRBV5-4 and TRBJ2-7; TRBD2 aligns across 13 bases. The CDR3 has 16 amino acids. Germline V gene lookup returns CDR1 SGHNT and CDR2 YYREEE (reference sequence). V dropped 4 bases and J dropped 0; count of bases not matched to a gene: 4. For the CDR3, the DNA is TGTGCCAGCAGCCCCGGGACTAGCGGGGTCTCCTACGAGCAGTACTTC. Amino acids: CASSPGTSGVSYEQYF.

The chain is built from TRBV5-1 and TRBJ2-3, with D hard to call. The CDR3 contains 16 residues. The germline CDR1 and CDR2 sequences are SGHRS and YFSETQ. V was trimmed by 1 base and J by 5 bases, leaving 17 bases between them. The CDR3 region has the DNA TGCGCCAGCAGCTTGTGGCCCTCCCCTTCTGAAGATACGCAGTATTTT. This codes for CASSLWPSPSEDTQYF.

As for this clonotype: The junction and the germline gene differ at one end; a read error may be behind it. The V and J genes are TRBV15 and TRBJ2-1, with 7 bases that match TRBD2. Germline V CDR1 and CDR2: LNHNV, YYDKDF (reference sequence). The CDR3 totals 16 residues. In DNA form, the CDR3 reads TGTGTCACCAGCAGCGGGACCTCCGGCTCCTACAATGAGCAGTTCTTC. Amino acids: CVTSSGTSGSYNEQFF.

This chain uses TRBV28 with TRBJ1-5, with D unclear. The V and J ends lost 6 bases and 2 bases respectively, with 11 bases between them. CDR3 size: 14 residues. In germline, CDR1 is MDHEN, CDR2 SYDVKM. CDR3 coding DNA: TGTGCCAGCAGCTGGACTAGTGGCAATCAGCCCCAGCATTTT. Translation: CASSWTSGNQPQHF.

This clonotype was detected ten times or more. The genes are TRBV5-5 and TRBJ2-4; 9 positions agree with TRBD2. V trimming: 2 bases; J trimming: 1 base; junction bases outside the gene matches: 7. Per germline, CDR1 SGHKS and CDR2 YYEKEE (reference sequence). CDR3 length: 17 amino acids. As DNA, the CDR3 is TGTGCCAGCAGCTTCTCAGGCGGGGGGGCGGCCAAAAACATTCAGTACTTC. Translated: CASSFSGGGAAKNIQYF.

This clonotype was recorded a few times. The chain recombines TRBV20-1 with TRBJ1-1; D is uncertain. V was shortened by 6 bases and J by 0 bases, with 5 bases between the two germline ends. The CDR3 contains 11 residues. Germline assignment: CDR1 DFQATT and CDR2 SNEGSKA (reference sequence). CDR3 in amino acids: CSARVNTEAFF. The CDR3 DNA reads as TGCAGTGCCCGAGTGAACACTGAAGCTTTCTTT.

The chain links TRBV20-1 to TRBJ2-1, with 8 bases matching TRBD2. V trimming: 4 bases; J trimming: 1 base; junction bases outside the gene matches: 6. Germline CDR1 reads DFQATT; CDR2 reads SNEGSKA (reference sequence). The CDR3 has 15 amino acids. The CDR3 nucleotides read TGCAGTGCTAACAAGCGGGGGAAATCCTACAATGAGCAGTTCTTC. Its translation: CSANKRGKSYNEQFF.

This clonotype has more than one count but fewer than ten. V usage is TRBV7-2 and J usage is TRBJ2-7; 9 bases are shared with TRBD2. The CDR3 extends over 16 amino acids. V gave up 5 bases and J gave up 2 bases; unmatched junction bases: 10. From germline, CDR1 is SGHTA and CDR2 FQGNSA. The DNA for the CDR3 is TGTGCCAGCAGCCTTAGCGGGGGCGTAATCCCCTACGAGCAGTACGTC. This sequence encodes CASSLSGGVIPYEQYV.

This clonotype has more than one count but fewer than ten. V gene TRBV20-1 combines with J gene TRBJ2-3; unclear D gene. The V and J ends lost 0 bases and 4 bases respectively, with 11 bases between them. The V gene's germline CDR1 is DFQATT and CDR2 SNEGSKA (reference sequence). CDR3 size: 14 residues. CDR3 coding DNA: TGCAGTGCTAGAGACGCATCAGGCTCAGATACGCAGTATTTT. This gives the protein CSARDASGSDTQYF.